The sequence of this T cell receptor beta chain was determined in a study of T cells in Graves' hyperthyroidism and ophthalmopathy. Study background: Peripheral blood was acquired at first diagnosis, ahead of any therapy whatsoever.

The study, taken as a whole, reports: Ophthalmopathy could be told apart from stable hyperthyroidism with a 13 V-J model. The blood repertoire included most of the expanded thyroid clonotypes above 0.001.

This clonotype was recorded only once. The antigen remains undetermined. Germline V lookup: CDR1 SGHRS, CDR2 YFSETQ. This CDR3 contains 17 residues. V lost 3 bases, J lost 0 bases, and 17 bases lay in between. Each diagnosis drew on symptoms, thyroxine, TRAb, thyroid ultrasound and orbital computed tomography findings. Amplified regions were TCR beta CDR3 sequences from RNA transcripts. First-round RT-PCR of the TCR CDR3 relied on the HTBI primer set. One entry per CDR3 protein results from TCRdb running MiXCR on the multiplex PCR reads. The profile shows 250,000 to 350,000 distinct CDR3 sequences, over 15% of them singletons.

This sequence was found in a woman aged 55-70 years with Graves' ophthalmopathy. This sequence joins TRBV5-1 and TRBJ2-3, with a possible D match to TRBD2 (7 bases). The sample consisted of blood. CDR3 in DNA: TGCGCCAGCAGCTACGGGGGGCTTACTTTTAGCACAGATACGCAGTATTTT. It codes for CASSYGGLTFSTDTQYF.